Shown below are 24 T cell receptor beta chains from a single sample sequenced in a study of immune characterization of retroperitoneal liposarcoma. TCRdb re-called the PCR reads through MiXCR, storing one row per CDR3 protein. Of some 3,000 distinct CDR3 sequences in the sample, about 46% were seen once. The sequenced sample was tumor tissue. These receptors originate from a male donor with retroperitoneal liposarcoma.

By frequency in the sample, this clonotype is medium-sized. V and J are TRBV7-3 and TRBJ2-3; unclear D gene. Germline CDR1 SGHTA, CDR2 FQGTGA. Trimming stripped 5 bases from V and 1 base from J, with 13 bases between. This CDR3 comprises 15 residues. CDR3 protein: CASSPDSGGTDTQYF. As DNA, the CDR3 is TGTGCCAGCAGCCCCGACTCTGGGGGCACAGATACGCAGTATTTT.

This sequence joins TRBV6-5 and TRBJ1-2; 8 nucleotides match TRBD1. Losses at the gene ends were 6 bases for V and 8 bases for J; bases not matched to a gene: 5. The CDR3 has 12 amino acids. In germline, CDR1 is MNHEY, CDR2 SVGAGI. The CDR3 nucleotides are TGTGCCAGCAGCCAGGGGGCAGAGGGCTACACCTTC. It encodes CASSQGAEGYTF.

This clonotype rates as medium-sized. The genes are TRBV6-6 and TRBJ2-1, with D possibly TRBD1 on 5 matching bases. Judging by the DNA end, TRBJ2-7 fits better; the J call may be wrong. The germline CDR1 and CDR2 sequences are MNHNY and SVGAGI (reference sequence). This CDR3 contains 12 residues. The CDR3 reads CASSSQGYEQYF. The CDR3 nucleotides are TGTGCCAGCAGTTCCCAGGGTTACGAGCAGTACTTC.

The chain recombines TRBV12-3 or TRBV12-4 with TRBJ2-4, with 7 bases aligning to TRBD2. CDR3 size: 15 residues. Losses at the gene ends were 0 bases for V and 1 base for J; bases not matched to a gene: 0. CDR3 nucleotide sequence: TGTGCCAGCAGTTTAGCGGGAGGGGCCAAAAACATTCAGTACTTC. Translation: CASSLAGGAKNIQYF.

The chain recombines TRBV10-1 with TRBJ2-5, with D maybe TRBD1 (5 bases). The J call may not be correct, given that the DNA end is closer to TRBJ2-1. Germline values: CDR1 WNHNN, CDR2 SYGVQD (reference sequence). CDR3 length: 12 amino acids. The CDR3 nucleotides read TGCGCCAGCAGTGATCCAGGGTACGAGCAGTTCTTC. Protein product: CASSDPGYEQFF.

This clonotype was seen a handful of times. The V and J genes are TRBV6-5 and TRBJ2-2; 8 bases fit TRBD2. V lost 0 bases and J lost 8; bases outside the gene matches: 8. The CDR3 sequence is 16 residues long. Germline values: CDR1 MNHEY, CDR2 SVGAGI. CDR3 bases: TGTGCCAGCAGTTACTCGACCGGGGGGGGCAAGGGGGAGCTGTTTTTT. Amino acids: CASSYSTGGGKGELFF.

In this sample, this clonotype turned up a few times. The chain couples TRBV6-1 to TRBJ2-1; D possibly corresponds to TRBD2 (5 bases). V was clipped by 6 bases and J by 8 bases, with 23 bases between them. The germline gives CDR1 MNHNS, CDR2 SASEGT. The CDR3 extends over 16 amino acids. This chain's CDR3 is CASSPASLGEVDEQFF. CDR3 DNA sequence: TGTGCCAGCAGCCCCGCGAGCTTGGGAGAGGTGGATGAGCAGTTCTTC.

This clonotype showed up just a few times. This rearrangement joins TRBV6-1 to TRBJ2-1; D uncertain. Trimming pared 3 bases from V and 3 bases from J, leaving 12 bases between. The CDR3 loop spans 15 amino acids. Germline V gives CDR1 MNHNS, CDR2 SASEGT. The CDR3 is CASSDRATNYNEQFF. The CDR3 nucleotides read TGTGCCAGCAGTGACCGGGCAACCAACTACAATGAGCAGTTCTTC.

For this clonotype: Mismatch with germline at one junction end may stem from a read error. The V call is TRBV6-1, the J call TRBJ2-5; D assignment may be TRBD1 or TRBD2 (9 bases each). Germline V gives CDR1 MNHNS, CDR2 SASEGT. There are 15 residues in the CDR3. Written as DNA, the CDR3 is TGTGCCAGCAGTGAGGGCACAGGGGGCCTAGCGGGGCCGTTATTC. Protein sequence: CASSEGTGGLAGPLF.

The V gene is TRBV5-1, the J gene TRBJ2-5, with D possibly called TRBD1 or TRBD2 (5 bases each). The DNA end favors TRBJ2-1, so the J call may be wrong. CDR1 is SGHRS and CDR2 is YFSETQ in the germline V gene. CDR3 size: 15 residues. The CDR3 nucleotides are TGCGCCAGCAGCTTAGATCCGGGACGCTACAATGAGCAGTTCTTC. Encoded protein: CASSLDPGRYNEQFF.

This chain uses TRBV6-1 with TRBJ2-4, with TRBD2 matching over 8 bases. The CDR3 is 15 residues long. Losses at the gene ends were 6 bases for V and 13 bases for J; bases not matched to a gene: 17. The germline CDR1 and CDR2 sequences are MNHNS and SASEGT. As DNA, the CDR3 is TGTGCCAGCAGCCCCGGGGTAGCGGGATACAATGAGCAGTACTTC. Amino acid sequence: CASSPGVAGYNEQYF.

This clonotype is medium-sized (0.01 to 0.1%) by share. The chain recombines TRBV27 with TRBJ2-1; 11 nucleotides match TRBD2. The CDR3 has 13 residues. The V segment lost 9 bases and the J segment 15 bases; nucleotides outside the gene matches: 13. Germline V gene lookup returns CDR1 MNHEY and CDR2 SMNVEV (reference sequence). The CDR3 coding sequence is TGTGCCAGTACCGGGACTAGCGGACTTTTAATGTTCTTC. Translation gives CASTGTSGLLMFF.

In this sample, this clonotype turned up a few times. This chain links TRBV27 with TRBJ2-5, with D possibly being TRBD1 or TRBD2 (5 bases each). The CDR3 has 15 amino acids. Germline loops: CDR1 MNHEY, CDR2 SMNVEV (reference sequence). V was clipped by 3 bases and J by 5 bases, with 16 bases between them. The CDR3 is CASSFSSGRDETQYF. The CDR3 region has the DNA TGTGCCAGCAGTTTTAGTTCTGGCAGGGACGAGACCCAGTACTTC.

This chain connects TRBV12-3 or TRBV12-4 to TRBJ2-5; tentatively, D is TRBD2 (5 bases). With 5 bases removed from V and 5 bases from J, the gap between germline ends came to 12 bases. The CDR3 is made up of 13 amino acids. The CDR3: CASSDGSGETQYF. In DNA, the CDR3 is TGTGCCAGCAGTGACGGGTCGGGGGAGACCCAGTACTTC.

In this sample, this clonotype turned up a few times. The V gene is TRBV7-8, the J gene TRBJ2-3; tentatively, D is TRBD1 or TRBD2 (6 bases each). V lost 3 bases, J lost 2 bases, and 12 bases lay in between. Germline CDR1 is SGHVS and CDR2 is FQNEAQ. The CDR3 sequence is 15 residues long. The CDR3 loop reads CASSFDGGHTDTQYF. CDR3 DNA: TGTGCCAGCAGCTTTGACGGGGGACACACAGATACGCAGTATTTT. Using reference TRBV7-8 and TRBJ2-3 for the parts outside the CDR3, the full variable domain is GAGVSQSPRYKVAKRGQDVALRCDPISGHVSLFWYQQALGQGPEFLTYFQNEAQLDKSGLPSDRFFAERPEGSVSTLKIQRTQQEDSAVYLCASSFDGGHTDTQYFGPGTRLTVL.

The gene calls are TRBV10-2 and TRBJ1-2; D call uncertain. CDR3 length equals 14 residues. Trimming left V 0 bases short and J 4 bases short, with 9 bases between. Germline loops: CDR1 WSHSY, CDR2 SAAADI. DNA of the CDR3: TGCGCCAGCAGTGAGTCGAGAGTGGGCTATGGCTACACCTTC. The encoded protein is CASSESRVGYGYTF.

The CDR3 DNA follows: TGTGCCAGCAGCCAAGATGAGGGGTCGGCCTACGAGCAGTACTTC. Encoded protein: CASSQDEGSAYEQYF. The V gene is TRBV4-2, the J gene TRBJ2-1; D possibly matches TRBD1 or TRBD2 (5 bases each). The J call may be incorrect, as the DNA end agrees better with TRBJ2-7. This CDR3 spans 15 amino acids. Germline V CDR1 and CDR2: LGHNA, YNFKEQ.

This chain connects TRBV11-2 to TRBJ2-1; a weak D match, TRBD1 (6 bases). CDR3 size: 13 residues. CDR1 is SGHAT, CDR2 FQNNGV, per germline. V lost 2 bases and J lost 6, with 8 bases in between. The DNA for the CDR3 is TGTGCCAGCAGCTTATTACAGGGCAATGAGCAGTTCTTC. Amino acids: CASSLLQGNEQFF.

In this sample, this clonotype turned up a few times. The CDR3: CASSLDRAQETQYF. CDR3 DNA sequence: TGTGCCAGCAGCTTAGACAGGGCTCAGGAGACCCAGTACTTC. This chain connects TRBV7-2 to TRBJ2-5; perhaps TRBD1 as D (6 bases). V was clipped by 1 base and J by 5 bases, with 11 bases between them. Germline V gives CDR1 SGHTA, CDR2 FQGNSA. The CDR3 sequence is 14 residues long.

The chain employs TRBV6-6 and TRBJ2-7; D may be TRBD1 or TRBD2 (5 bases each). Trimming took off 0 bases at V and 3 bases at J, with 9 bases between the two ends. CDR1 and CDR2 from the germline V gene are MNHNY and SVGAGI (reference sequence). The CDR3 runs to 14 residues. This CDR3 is CASSYSEGIYEQYF. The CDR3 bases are TGTGCCAGCAGTTACTCAGAGGGGATCTACGAGCAGTACTTC.

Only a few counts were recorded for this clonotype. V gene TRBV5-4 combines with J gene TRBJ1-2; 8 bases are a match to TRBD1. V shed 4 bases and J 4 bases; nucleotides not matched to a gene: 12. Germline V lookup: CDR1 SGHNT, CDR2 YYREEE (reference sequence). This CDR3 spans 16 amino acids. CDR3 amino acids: CASSHPDRARSYGYTF. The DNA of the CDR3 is TGTGCCAGCAGCCATCCGGACAGGGCGAGGAGCTATGGCTACACCTTC.

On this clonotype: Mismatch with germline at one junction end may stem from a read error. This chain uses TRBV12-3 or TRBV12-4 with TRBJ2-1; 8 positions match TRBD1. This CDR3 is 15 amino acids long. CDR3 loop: CASSADRGPREAQSF. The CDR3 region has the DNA TGTGCCAGCAGTGCCGACAGGGGCCCCAGAGAGGCCCAGTCCTTC.

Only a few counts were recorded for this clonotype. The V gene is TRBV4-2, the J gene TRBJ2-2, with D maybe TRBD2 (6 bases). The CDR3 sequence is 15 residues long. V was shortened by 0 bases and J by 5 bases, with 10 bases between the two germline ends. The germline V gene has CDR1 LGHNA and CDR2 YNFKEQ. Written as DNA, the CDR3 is TGTGCCAGCAGCCAAGAGGAGGGATGGACCGGGGAGCTGTTTTTT. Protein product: CASSQEEGWTGELFF.

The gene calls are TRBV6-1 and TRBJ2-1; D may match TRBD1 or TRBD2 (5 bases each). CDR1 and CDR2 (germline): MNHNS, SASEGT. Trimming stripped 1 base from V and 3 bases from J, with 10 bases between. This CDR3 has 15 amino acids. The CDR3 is CASSEGGVVYNEQFF. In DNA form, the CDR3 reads TGTGCCAGCAGTGAAGGAGGGGTTGTCTACAATGAGCAGTTCTTC.